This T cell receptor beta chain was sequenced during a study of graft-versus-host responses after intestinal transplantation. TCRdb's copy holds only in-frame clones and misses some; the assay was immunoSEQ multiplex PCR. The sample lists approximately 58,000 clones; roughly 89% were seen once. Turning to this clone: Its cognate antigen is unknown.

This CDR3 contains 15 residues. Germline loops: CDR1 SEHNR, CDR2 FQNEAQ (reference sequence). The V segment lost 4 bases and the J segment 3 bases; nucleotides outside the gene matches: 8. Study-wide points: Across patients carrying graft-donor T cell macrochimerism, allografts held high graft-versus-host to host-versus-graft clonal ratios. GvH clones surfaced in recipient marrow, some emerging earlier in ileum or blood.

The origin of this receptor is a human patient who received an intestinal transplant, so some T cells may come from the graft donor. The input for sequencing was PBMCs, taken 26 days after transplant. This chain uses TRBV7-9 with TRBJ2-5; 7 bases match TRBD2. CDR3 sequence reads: CASSSPLLAEETQYF. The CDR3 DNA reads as TGTGCCAGCAGCTCCCCCCTGCTAGCGGAAGAGACCCAGTACTTC.